This T cell receptor (beta chain) appears in the sequencing data of a study of OX40 agonist ivuxolimab in advanced cancers. Study summary: As their treatment, patients were administered ivuxolimab, an agonistic anti-OX40 (CD134) antibody. Participants, 80% to 90% male, averaged roughly 60 years of age, ranging from roughly 20 to 79. Study-wide results and caveats: In the expanded peripheral T cells, antigen specificity was never determined.

CDR1 and CDR2 (germline): GTSNPN, SVGIG (reference sequence). The CDR3 runs 16 residues. Trimming cost V 3 bases and J 4 bases, with 19 bases left between them. Sequencing was performed with immunoSEQ multiplex PCR; in TCRdb, only in-frame clones are kept and a portion is missing. The data show roughly 75,000 clones, about 89% seen once. This clone came up once. The antigen is unknown. The material was CD4+ or CD8+ T cells sorted from blood, obtained in a trial of the OX40 agonist ivuxolimab. This TCR derives from an adult with an advanced solid tumor such as melanoma, head and neck, liver or kidney cancer. The chain couples TRBV30 to TRBJ1-3; perhaps TRBD1 as D (6 bases). The CDR3 region is CAWSHRDTNRGNTIYF. DNA for the CDR3: TGTGCCTGGAGCCACCGGGACACCAATCGAGGAAACACCATATATTTT. Together with reference TRBV30 and TRBJ1-3, the CDR3 gives the full variable domain: SQTIHQWPATLVQPVGSPLSLECTVEGTSNPNLYWYRQAAGRGLQLLFYSVGIGQISSEVPQNLSASRPQDRQFILSSKKLLLSDSGFYLCAWSHRDTNRGNTIYFGEGSWLTVV.